In this sample, the clone carrying this T cell receptor (beta chain) turned up a few times. The antigen is unknown. This sample stems from a study of T cell repertoires in cytomegalovirus infection. General study findings and limits: The response measured ex vivo was dominated by TCR beta clonotypes (HLA-C-restricted and CMV-specific).

TCRdb analysed the reads with MiXCR anew, one entry per CDR3 protein. Among roughly 860,000 distinct CDR3 sequences listed, approximately 30% were seen once. The sequence was collected from a human donor in good health (CMV status not recorded). Some clones in this sample may be carry-over from other donors' samples. The sequences come from cultured CD8+ T cells from PBMCs, collected from culture after CMV antigen stimulation.

CDR3 nucleotides: TGTGCCAGCAGTGAAACGGGACAGGGACATAACAATGAGCAGTTCTTC. Encoded protein: CASSETGQGHNNEQFF. V and J are TRBV2 and TRBJ2-1; the match to TRBD1 covers 9 bases. CDR3 length equals 16 residues. Trimming at V came to 2 bases and at J to 5 bases, leaving 7 bases not matched to a gene. CDR1 and CDR2 (germline): SNHLY, FYNNEI.